This T cell receptor (beta chain) was obtained from a study of blood T cell repertoires in COVID-19. Overall study context: Sites across the United States, Italy and Spain contributed samples from acute and convalescent COVID-19.

Under the authors' procedure: Amplification of reference gene primers was used by the study to estimate nucleated cell counts. Assay: immunoSEQ multiplex PCR; the TCRdb copy retains only in-frame clones and omits some. That table gives V, J and clone size, and the DNA gave D and trimming. Of 200,000 to 250,000 clones listed, roughly 90% are singletons. The length of the CDR3 is 14 residues. Trimming pared 3 bases from V and 8 bases from J, leaving 13 bases between. The germline gives CDR1 LNHDA, CDR2 SQIVND (reference sequence). This study enrolled people aged about 18 to 90 from roughly 22 US geographic areas.

Sequencing was performed on PBMCs or T cells enriched from blood (not recorded which). This chain joins TRBV19 and TRBJ1-4; D gene uncertain. This sequence was found in a woman aged 30 to 39 who had recovered from COVID-19. This CDR3 is CASSIRRDTEKLFF. CDR3 DNA sequence: TGTGCCAGTAGTATCCGGAGGGATACAGAAAAACTGTTTTTT.